This entry describes one T cell receptor beta chain. Germline assignment: CDR1 MNHEY and CDR2 SVGEGT. V lost 5 bases, J lost 6 bases, and 16 bases lay in between. This CDR3 spans 14 amino acids. Repertoires were generated with immunoSEQ multiplex PCR, while TCRdb's copy carries only in-frame clones and drops some. Of some 130,000 clones in the sample, approximately 84% were seen once. This sample stems from a study of T cell responses to AZD1222 COVID-19 vaccine. Sequenced here: peripheral blood, sampled on day 0 of AZD1222 vaccination. The sequence was obtained from an adult in good health. The J gene is TRBJ1-2, the V gene TRBV6-2 or TRBV6-3; D possibly corresponds to TRBD1 (5 bases). The CDR3 nucleotides are TGTGCCAGCAGTGAGGTCGGGCAGGGTGATGGCTACACCTTC. The encoded protein is CASSEVGQGDGYTF.